This TCR beta chain was observed in a study of T cell responses to AZD1222 COVID-19 vaccine. For this clone: Its antigen is as yet unknown.

Only in-frame clones appear in the TCRdb table, and some are missing; sequencing was by immunoSEQ multiplex PCR. This table has approximately 42,000 clones, approximately 88% appearing once. Study findings and constraints: Nearly half of spike-specific TCRs reportedly target variant regions that are unmutated in the B.1.351 and B.1.1.7 variants. AZD1222 recipients seropositive at baseline numbered only 6 or 7. The study sampled repertoires only after the peak T cell response. The CD4 TCRs associated with vaccination extended across spike and predominated at 160-218 and 743-854.

This TCR was sampled from an adult who received the AZD1222 COVID-19 vaccine. Specimen: peripheral blood, collected 28 days after the second AZD1222 dose.

CDR3 DNA: TGTGCCAGCAACCCCCCAGGGACAAACTATGGCTACACCTTC. It yields the protein CASNPPGTNYGYTF. The rearrangement links TRBV7-2 to TRBJ1-2; D is possibly TRBD1 (6 bases). Trimming took off 7 bases at V and 2 bases at J, with 14 bases between the two ends. The germline gives CDR1 SGHTA, CDR2 FQGNSA. The CDR3 spans 14 residues.